The entry below describes one T cell receptor (beta chain). The sample originates from a study of T cell responses to AZD1222 COVID-19 vaccine. This CDR3 is built from 15 residues. Germline V gene sequence: CDR1 SGHRS, CDR2 YFSETQ. With V trimmed by 4 bases and J by 14 bases, 13 bases remained unmatched. Sequencing was performed with immunoSEQ multiplex PCR; in TCRdb, only in-frame clones are kept and a portion is missing. The sample holds 150,000 or so clones, over 75% seen once. The specimen comprised peripheral blood, sampled on day 0 of AZD1222 vaccination. The V and J genes are TRBV5-1 and TRBJ1-6; 9 bases align to TRBD1. The clonotype originates from an adult in good health. CDR3 DNA sequence: TGCGCCAGCAGCCCCGGGAGGACAGGGGAAGTATCCCTCCACTTT. The encoded protein is CASSPGRTGEVSLHF. Combining the CDR3 with reference TRBV5-1 and TRBJ1-6 gives the whole variable domain KAGVTQTPRYLIKTRGQQVTLSCSPISGHRSVSWYQQTPGQGLQFLFEYFSETQRNKGNFPGRFSGRQFSNSRSEMNVSTLELGDSALYLCASSPGRTGEVSLHFGNGTRLTVT.